Listed below are T cell receptor beta chains from one sample, sequenced in a study of T cells in Graves' hyperthyroidism and ophthalmopathy. TCRdb processed the multiplex PCR reads anew with MiXCR; each CDR3 protein has one entry. The sample holds 490,000 or so distinct CDR3 sequences; approximately 20% are singletons and the top ten take over 45%. The sequencing sample was made of blood. Receptors were obtained from a middle-aged man with Graves' ophthalmopathy. The CDR3 runs from the conserved cysteine through the conserved F or W. A D gene is named only where the DNA matches it firmly. Rows give clone size only sometimes, using once, few, many, or a class for an expanded clone.

>TRBV7-6|TRBJ2-2|few|-
TGTGCCAGCAGCCAGGGGCATACCACCGGGGAGCTGTTTTTT
CASSQGHTTGELFF
>TRBV18|TRBJ1-1|few|TRBD1
TGTGCCAGCTCCCCCTCGGGACAGAAGAACACTGAAGCTTTCTTT
CASSPSGQKNTEAFF
>TRBV5-8|TRBJ1-1|-|TRBD1
TGTGCCAGCAGCTTGGTGACAGGGAAGGCTTTCTTT
CASSLVTGKAFF
>TRBV30|TRBJ1-2|many|TRBD1
TGTGCCTGGAGTCACGCAGGGGGGAGCTACACCTTC
CAWSHAGGSYTF
>TRBV2|TRBJ2-1|many|-
TGTGCCAGCAGAGTAGCGGTGTCCTGGGAGCAGTTCTTC
CASRVAVSWEQFF
>TRBV2|TRBJ2-7|few|TRBD2
TGTGCCAGCGGGGTGGGGGGGAGTCGCAACGAGCAGTACTTC
CASGVGGSRNEQYF
>TRBV6-1|TRBJ1-5|few|-
TGTGCCAGCAAGATGGCTTTTGGCAATCAGCCCCAGCATTTT
CASKMAFGNQPQHF
>TRBV9|TRBJ2-7|-|-
TGTGCCAGCAGTCCAGGGCTCGTCGGCGAGCAGTACTTC
CASSPGLVGEQYF
>TRBV28|TRBJ2-3|few|TRBD2
TGTGCCAGCAGTTTTAGTGCTAGCGGGGGCGGCACAGATACGCAGTATTTT
CASSFSASGGGTDTQYF
>TRBV27|TRBJ1-1|-|-
TGTGCCAGCAGTTTATATGGGGTCGGGGCGTTCGAAGCTTTCTTT
CASSLYGVGAFEAFF
>TRBV6-1|TRBJ1-1|many|-
TGTGCCAGCAGTGCATCCAGAATAAGTGAGACTGAAGCTTTCTTT
CASSASRISETEAFF
>TRBV27|TRBJ2-3|-|-
TGTGCCAGCAGTTTATTTTCTACGCAGTATTTT
CASSLFSTQYF
>TRBV6-2/TRBV6-3|TRBJ1-1|-|-
TGTGCCAGCAAAAGAACGAAGTCGTGGAACACTGAAGCTTTCTTT
CASKRTKSWNTEAFF
>TRBV3-1|TRBJ2-1|-|TRBD1
TGTGCCAGCAGCCAAGGGACAGGGGGGAGGAATGAGCAGTTCTTC
CASSQGTGGRNEQFF
>TRBV12-3/TRBV12-4|TRBJ2-1|few|TRBD1
TGTGCCAGCAGTTGGGGGACAGGTTCGTACAATGAGCAGTTCTTC
CASSWGTGSYNEQFF
>TRBV20-1|TRBJ2-3|few|-
TGCAGTGCAGTGGGGAGACTAATTGGGACAGATACGCAGTATTTT
CSAVGRLIGTDTQYF
>TRBV5-1|TRBJ2-1|few|-
TGCGCCAGCAGCTTGGCGATGGGGGTACACAATGAGCAGTTCTTC
CASSLAMGVHNEQFF
>TRBV2|TRBJ2-1|many|TRBD1
TGTGCCAGCAGTTCCAGACAGGGCTCCTACAATGAGCAGTTCTTC
CASSSRQGSYNEQFF
>TRBV7-3|TRBJ2-3|few|-
TGTGCCAGCAGCTTTGGCTCCAACACAGATACGCAGTATTTT
CASSFGSNTDTQYF
>TRBV5-1|TRBJ2-2|many|TRBD1
TGCGCCAACCGACAGGGCCAGTCCGGGGAGCTGTTTTTT
CANRQGQSGELFF
>TRBV19|TRBJ1-1|-|-
TGTGCCAGTAAAACATCCAGGGGCTATAACACTGAAGCTTTCTTT
CASKTSRGYNTEAFF
>TRBV28|TRBJ2-7|few|TRBD2
TGTGCCAGCAGTCTAGCGGGAGTAGGCGAGCAGTACTTC
CASSLAGVGEQYF
>TRBV7-8|TRBJ2-3|many|-
TGTGCCAGCAGCTTAGATCGGACGGTCACAGATACGCAGTATTTT
CASSLDRTVTDTQYF
>TRBV28|TRBJ2-5|many|TRBD1
TGTGCCAGCAGTTCGTCCGGGACAGGGAGGGAGACCCAGTACTTC
CASSSSGTGRETQYF
>TRBV25-1|TRBJ1-2|-|-
TGTGCCAGCAGTGAATCGATGACAGTAGATGGCTACACCTTC
CASSESMTVDGYTF
>TRBV5-1|TRBJ2-7|many|-
TGCGCCAGCAGCCAGGCGGGACCCCTAGACGAGCAGTACTTC
CASSQAGPLDEQYF